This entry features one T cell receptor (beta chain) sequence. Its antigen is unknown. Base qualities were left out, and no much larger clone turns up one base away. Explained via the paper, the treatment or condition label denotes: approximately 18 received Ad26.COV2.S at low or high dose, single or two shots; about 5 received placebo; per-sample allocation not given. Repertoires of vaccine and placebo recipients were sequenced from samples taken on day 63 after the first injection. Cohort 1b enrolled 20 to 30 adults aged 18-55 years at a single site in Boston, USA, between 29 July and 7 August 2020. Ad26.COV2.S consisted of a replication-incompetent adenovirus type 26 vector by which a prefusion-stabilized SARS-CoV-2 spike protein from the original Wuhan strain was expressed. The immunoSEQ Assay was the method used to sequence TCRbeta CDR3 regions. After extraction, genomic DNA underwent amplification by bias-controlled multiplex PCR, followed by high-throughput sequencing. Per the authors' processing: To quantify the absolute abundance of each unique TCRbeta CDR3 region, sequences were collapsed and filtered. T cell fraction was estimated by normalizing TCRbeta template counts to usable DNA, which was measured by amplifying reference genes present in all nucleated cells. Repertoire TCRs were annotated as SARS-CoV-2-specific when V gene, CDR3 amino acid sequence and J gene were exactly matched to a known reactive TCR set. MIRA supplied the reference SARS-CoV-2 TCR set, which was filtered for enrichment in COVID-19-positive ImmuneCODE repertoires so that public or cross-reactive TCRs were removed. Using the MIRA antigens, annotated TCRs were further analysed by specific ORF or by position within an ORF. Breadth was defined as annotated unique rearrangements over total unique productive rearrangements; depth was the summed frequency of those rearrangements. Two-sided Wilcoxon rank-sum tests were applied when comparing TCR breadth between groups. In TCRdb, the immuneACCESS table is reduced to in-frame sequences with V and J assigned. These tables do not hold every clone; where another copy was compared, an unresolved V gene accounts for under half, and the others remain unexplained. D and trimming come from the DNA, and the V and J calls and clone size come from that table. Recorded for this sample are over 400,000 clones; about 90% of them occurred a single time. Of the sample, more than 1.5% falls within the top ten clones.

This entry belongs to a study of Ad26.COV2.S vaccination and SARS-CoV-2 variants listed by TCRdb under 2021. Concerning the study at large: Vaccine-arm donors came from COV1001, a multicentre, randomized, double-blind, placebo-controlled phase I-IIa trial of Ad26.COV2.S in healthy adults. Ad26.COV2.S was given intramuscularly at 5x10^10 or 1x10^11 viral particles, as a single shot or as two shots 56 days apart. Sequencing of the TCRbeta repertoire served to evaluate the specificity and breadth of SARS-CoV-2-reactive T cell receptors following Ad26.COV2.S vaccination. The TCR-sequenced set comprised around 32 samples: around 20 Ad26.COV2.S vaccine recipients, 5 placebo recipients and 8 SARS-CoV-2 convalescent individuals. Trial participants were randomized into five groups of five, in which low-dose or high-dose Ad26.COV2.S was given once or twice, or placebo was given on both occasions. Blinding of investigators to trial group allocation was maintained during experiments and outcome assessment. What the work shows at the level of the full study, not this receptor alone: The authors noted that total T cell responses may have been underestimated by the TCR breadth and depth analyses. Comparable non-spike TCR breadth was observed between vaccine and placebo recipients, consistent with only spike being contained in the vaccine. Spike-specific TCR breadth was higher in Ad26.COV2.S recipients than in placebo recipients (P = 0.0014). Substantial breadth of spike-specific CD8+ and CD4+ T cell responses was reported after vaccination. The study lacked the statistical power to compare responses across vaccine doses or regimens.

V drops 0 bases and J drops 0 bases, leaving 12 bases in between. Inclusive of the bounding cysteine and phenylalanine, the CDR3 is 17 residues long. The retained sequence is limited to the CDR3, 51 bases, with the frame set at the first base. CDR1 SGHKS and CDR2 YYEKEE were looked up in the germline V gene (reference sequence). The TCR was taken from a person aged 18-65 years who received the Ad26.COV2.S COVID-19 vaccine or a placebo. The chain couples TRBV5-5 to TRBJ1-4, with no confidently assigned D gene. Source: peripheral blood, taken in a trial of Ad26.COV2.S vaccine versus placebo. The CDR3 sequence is CASSLGTGVATNEKLFF. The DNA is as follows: TGTGCCAGCAGCTTGGGGACGGGCGTTGCAACTAATGAAAAACTGTTTTTT.